The rows below give T cell receptor beta chains drawn from one sample of a study of T-cell memory formation after mild COVID-19. TCRdb re-called the 5' RACE reads through MiXCR, storing one row per CDR3 protein. Among under 700,000 distinct CDR3 sequences listed, 20% were seen once. The specimen was PBMCs or a T cell subset sorted from them (not recorded which). These receptors were taken from an adult woman who had mild COVID-19 (a few samples of this study predate the infection). Cell type and time point are not known. CDR3s include the opening cysteine and the closing phenylalanine or tryptophan. The D gene is left open where the match is weak. A row's size may be missing; if present it is once, few, many or a size class.

size	D	J	V	CDR3	DNA
-	TRBD1	TRBJ1-5	TRBV7-9	CASSLTGSGDRGRQPQHF	TGTGCCAGCAGCTTAACTGGATCCGGGGACAGGGGAAGGCAGCCCCAGCATTTT
-	TRBD1	TRBJ2-1	TRBV5-1	CASSFGDRAYNEQFF	TGCGCCAGCAGCTTTGGGGACAGGGCCTACAATGAGCAGTTCTTC
-	-	TRBJ2-3	TRBV7-2	CASSYRRSTDTQYF	TGTGCCAGCAGCTACAGGAGGAGCACAGATACGCAGTATTTT
-	-	TRBJ1-1	TRBV7-6	CASSLVGGAEAFF	TGTGCCAGCAGCTTAGTAGGGGGGGCTGAAGCTTTCTTT
few	-	TRBJ2-6	TRBV6-2/TRBV6-3	CASSGHPGVGANVLTF	TGTGCCAGCAGTGGACATCCAGGGGTCGGGGCCAACGTCCTGACTTTC
-	-	TRBJ2-1	TRBV7-9	CASSPSSLVGRSGQFF	TGTGCCAGCAGCCCTAGTTCGCTAGTGGGGAGGTCCGGGCAGTTCTTC
-	TRBD2	TRBJ2-1	TRBV19	CASSISGIRGEQFF	TGTGCCAGTAGTATTAGCGGGATCCGGGGTGAGCAGTTCTTC
few	-	TRBJ2-7	TRBV12-3/TRBV12-4	CASSLGWAGPSYEQYF	TGTGCCAGCAGTTTAGGTTGGGCAGGCCCCTCCTACGAGCAGTACTTC
-	-	TRBJ1-6	TRBV5-1	CASSLNERSPLHF	TGCGCCAGCAGCTTGAATGAACGTTCACCCCTCCACTTT
few	TRBD2	TRBJ2-2	TRBV12-3/TRBV12-4	CASNLAGGPTGELFF	TGTGCCAGCAATTTAGCGGGGGGCCCCACCGGGGAGCTGTTTTTT
-	TRBD1	TRBJ2-7	TRBV2	CASSEGQYEQYF	TGTGCCAGCAGTGAGGGACAGTACGAGCAGTACTTC
many	TRBD2	TRBJ2-1	TRBV7-6	CASSPASGRTHNEQFF	TGTGCCAGCAGCCCAGCGAGCGGGAGAACCCACAATGAGCAGTTCTTC
-	-	TRBJ1-1	TRBV5-1	CASSLAEHTEAFF	TGCGCCAGCAGCTTAGCGGAGCACACTGAAGCTTTCTTT
-	-	TRBJ2-1	TRBV10-3	CAIRDSSEVNEQFF	TGTGCCATCAGGGACAGTTCCGAGGTGAATGAGCAGTTCTTC
-	-	TRBJ2-7	TRBV12-3/TRBV12-4	CASSLSFYEQYF	TGTGCCAGCAGTTTATCGTTTTACGAGCAGTACTTC
many	-	TRBJ2-4	TRBV11-2	CASSPRGGDIAKNIQYF	TGTGCCAGCAGCCCCCGAGGCGGGGATATAGCCAAAAACATTCAGTACTTC
-	-	TRBJ2-3	TRBV5-1	CASSSLGAGDTQYF	TGCGCCAGCAGCTCACTGGGGGCGGGAGATACGCAGTATTTT
-	TRBD2	TRBJ2-1	TRBV11-2	CASSFGSSGHLEQFF	TGTGCCAGCAGCTTCGGGTCTAGCGGACATCTGGAGCAGTTCTTC
few	-	TRBJ2-7	TRBV20-1	CSARDPQRSSYEQYF	TGCAGTGCTAGAGATCCACAGAGGAGCTCCTACGAGCAGTACTTC
few	-	TRBJ1-1	TRBV29-1	CSVETPGSRLAFF	TGCAGCGTTGAGACCCCGGGTTCGAGGTTGGCTTTCTTT
-	TRBD2	TRBJ2-1	TRBV30	CAWSVGLAGHLVVF	TGTGCCTGGAGTGTCGGGCTAGCGGGACACCTCGTAGTCTTC
-	TRBD2	TRBJ2-7	TRBV30	CAWSDPLAGGLSSYEQYF	TGTGCCTGGAGTGATCCCCTAGCGGGAGGTCTCAGCTCCTACGAGCAGTACTTC
-	-	TRBJ2-7	TRBV14	CASSQPGGQFYEQYF	TGTGCCAGCAGCCAACCGGGGGGACAGTTCTACGAGCAGTACTTC
-	-	TRBJ2-7	TRBV7-8	CASSLISGGTYEQYF	TGTGCCAGCAGCTTAATTTCCGGGGGAACCTACGAGCAGTACTTC
few	TRBD1	TRBJ2-1	TRBV4-1	CASSHLGQGYNEQFF	TGCGCCAGCAGCCACTTGGGACAGGGGTACAATGAGCAGTTCTTC
-	-	TRBJ2-1	TRBV7-6	CASSLAAPYSYNEQFF	TGTGCCAGCAGCTTGGCCGCCCCCTACTCATACAATGAGCAGTTCTTC
-	-	TRBJ1-5	TRBV20-1	CSARGPLGINQPQHF	TGCAGTGCTAGAGGGCCGCTCGGGATAAATCAGCCCCAGCATTTT
few	-	TRBJ2-3	TRBV7-9	CASSFLGQGGPEGTQYF	TGTGCCAGCAGCTTCCTAGGGCAGGGGGGGCCGGAGGGAACGCAGTATTTT
many	TRBD1	TRBJ2-7	TRBV7-3	CASSPSKTGAYEQYF	TGTGCCAGCAGCCCAAGTAAAACAGGGGCCTACGAGCAGTACTTC
-	TRBD2	TRBJ2-3	TRBV9	CASSVKRGGADTQYF	TGTGCCAGCAGCGTAAAGCGGGGGGGAGCAGATACGCAGTATTTT
few	-	TRBJ1-1	TRBV5-1	CASSLMERSTEAFF	TGCGCCAGCAGCTTGATGGAGAGGAGTACTGAAGCTTTCTTT
-	TRBD2	TRBJ2-1	TRBV3-1	CASSRSVGTSGGRNEQFF	TGTGCCAGCAGCCGCAGCGTAGGGACTAGCGGGGGGCGGAATGAGCAGTTCTTC
-	-	TRBJ2-3	TRBV27	CASSPRLVADTQYF	TGTGCCAGCAGTCCAAGACTAGTTGCAGATACGCAGTATTTT
-	-	TRBJ2-5	TRBV12-3/TRBV12-4	CASSLLRGVETQYF	TGTGCCAGCAGTTTACTCAGGGGTGTAGAGACCCAGTACTTC
few	TRBD2	TRBJ2-1	TRBV9	CASSASGTSDEQFF	TGTGCCAGCAGCGCCTCCGGGACTAGTGATGAGCAGTTCTTC
-	-	TRBJ2-3	TRBV5-3	CARSLRDPSPGTDTQYF	TGTGCCAGAAGCCTCCGGGACCCGAGCCCCGGCACAGATACGCAGTATTTT
-	-	TRBJ2-1	TRBV5-1	CASSPAGVVYNEQFF	TGCGCCAGCAGCCCTGCAGGGGTGGTATACAATGAGCAGTTCTTC
-	-	TRBJ1-6	TRBV5-6	CASSFPNSPLHF	TGTGCCAGCAGTTTCCCGAATTCACCCCTCCACTTT
-	TRBD2	TRBJ2-7	TRBV2	CASSVEGTSIYEQYF	TGTGCCAGCAGCGTAGAAGGGACTAGTATATATGAGCAGTACTTC
many	-	TRBJ1-1	TRBV5-1	CASSLERNTEAFF	TGCGCCAGCAGCTTGGAGAGGAACACTGAAGCTTTCTTT
-	TRBD1	TRBJ1-5	TRBV7-2	CASSRQGDPNQPQHF	TGTGCCAGCAGTCGACAGGGCGACCCCAATCAGCCCCAGCATTTT
-	-	TRBJ2-2	TRBV20-1	CSASRGGNTGELFF	TGCAGTGCTAGTCGTGGGGGGAACACCGGGGAGCTGTTTTTT
once	-	TRBJ1-2	TRBV25-1	CASSLPGQLGYTF	TGTGCCAGCAGCCTACCCGGACAGCTGGGCTACACCTTC
few	TRBD2	TRBJ2-5	TRBV7-2	CASSLGAGGPETQYF	TGTGCCAGCAGCTTAGGAGCGGGAGGGCCGGAGACCCAGTACTTC
-	-	TRBJ1-2	TRBV20-1	CSAPTQFYLYGYTF	TGCAGTGCCCCGACCCAATTCTATCTCTATGGCTACACCTTC
few	TRBD1	TRBJ2-3	TRBV11-3	CASSWGQRLGTDTQYF	TGTGCCAGCAGCTGGGGACAGCGGCTGGGCACAGATACGCAGTATTTT
once	-	TRBJ1-2	TRBV9	CASSTYRDGYTF	TGTGCCAGCAGCACCTACAGGGATGGCTACACCTTC
many	-	TRBJ2-6	TRBV7-9	CASSLGPSGANVLTF	TGTGCCAGCAGCTTAGGTCCCTCTGGGGCCAACGTCCTGACTTTC